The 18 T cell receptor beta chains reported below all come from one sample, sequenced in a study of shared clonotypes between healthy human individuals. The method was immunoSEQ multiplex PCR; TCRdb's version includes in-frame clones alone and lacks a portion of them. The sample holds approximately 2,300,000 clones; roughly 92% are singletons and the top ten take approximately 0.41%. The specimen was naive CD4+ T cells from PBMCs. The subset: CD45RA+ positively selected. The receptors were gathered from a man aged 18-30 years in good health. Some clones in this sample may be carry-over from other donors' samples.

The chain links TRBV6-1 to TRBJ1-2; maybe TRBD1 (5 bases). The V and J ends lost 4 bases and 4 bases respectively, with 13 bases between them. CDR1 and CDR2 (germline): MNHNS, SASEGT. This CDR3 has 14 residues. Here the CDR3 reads CASSASGTSYGYTF. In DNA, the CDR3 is TGTGCCAGCAGTGCCTCCGGGACGTCCTATGGCTACACCTTC.

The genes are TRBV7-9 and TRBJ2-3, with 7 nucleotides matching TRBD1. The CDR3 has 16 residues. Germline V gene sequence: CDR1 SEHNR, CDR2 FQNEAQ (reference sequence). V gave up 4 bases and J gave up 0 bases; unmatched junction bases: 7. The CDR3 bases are TGTGCCAGCAGCTACTGGACAGGCGCCAGCACAGATACGCAGTATTTT. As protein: CASSYWTGASTDTQYF. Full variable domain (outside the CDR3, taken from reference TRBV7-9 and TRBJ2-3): DTGVSQNPRHKITKRGQNVTFRCDPISEHNRLYWYRQTLGQGPEFLTYFQNEAQLEKSRLLSDRFSAERPKGSFSTLEIQRTEQGDSAMYLCASSYWTGASTDTQYFGPGTRLTVL.

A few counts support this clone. The CDR3 here is CASSVIAGTRSGELFF. The CDR3 DNA is TGTGCCAGCAGCGTGATAGCGGGAACGCGCTCCGGGGAGCTGTTTTTT. This chain uses TRBV7-9 with TRBJ2-2; 8 bases agree with TRBD2. This CDR3 has 16 residues. Unmatched junction bases numbered 11, after V lost 5 bases and J lost 6 bases. The V gene's germline CDR1 is SEHNR and CDR2 FQNEAQ (reference sequence).

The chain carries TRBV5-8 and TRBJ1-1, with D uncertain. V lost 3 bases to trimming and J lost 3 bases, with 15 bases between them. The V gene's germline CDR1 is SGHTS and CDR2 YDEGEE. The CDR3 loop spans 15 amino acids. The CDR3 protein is CASSSHGRRDTEAFF. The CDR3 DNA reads TGTGCCAGCAGCTCCCACGGCCGCCGGGACACTGAAGCTTTCTTT.

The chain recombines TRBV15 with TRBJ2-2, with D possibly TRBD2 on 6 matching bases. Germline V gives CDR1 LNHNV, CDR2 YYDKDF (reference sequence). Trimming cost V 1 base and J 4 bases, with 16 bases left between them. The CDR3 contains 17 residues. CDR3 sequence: CATSRGLEGAVTGELFF. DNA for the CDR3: TGTGCCACCAGCAGAGGTCTGGAGGGCGCGGTCACCGGGGAGCTGTTTTTT.

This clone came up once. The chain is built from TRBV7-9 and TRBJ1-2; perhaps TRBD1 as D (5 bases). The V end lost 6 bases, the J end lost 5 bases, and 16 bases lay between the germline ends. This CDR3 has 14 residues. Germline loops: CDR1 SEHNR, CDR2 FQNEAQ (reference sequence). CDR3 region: CASSLGVSGYGYTF. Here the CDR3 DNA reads TGTGCCAGCAGTTTGGGGGTGAGCGGATATGGCTACACCTTC.

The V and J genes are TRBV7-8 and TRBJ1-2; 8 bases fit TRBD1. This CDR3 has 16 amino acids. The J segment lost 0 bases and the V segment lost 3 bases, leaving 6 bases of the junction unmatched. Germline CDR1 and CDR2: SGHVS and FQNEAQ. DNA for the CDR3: TGTGCCAGCAGCTTTGGGCGGGACAGGTCTAACTATGGCTACACCTTC. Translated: CASSFGRDRSNYGYTF.

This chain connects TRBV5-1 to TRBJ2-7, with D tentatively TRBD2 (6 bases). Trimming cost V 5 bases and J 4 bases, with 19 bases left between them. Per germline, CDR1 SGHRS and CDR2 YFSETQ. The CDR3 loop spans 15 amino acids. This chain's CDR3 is CASRLTVLAVYEQYF. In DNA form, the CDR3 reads TGCGCCAGCAGGCTTACGGTACTAGCAGTGTACGAGCAGTACTTC.

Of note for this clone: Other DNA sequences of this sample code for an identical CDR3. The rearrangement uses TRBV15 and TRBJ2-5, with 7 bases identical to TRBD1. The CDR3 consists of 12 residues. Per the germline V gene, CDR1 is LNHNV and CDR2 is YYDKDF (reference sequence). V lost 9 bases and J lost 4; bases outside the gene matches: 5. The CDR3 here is CATATGRETQYF. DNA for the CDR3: TGTGCCACAGCGACAGGGCGAGAGACCCAGTACTTC.

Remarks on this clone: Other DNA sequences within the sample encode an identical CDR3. The CDR3 sequence: CASSPRGQGYEQYF. In nucleotides, the CDR3 is TGTGCCAGCAGTCCTCGGGGACAGGGGTACGAGCAGTACTTC. The V and J genes are TRBV28 and TRBJ2-7; 10 bases match TRBD1. Germline-derived CDR1 and CDR2 are MDHEN and SYDVKM. The CDR3 is made up of 14 amino acids. V lost 5 bases to trimming and J lost 4 bases; unmatched junction nucleotides: 5.

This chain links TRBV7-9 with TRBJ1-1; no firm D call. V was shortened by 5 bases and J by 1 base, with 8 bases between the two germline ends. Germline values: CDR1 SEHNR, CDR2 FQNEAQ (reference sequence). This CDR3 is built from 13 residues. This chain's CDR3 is CASSERQNTEAFF. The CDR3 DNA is TGTGCCAGCAGCGAACGACAGAACACTGAAGCTTTCTTT.

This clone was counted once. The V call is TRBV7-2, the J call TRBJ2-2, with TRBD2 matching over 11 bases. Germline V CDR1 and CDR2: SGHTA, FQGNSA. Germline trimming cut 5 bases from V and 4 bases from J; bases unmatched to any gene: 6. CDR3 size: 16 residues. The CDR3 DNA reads TGTGCCAGCAGCGAACTAGCGGGAGTTATCACCGGGGAGCTGTTTTTT. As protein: CASSELAGVITGELFF.

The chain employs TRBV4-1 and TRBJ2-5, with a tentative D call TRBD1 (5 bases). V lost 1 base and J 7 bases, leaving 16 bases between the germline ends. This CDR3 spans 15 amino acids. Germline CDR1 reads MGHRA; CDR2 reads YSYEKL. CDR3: CASSQVDLRQGTQYF. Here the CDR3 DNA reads TGCGCCAGCAGCCAAGTCGATCTCCGTCAGGGGACCCAGTACTTC.

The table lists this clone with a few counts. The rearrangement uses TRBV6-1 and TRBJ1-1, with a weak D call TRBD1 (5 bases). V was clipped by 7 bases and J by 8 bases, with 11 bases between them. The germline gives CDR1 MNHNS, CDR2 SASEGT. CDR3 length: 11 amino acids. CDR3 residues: CASTGHSEAFF. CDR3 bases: TGTGCCAGCACAGGACACTCAGAAGCTTTCTTT.

CDR3 DNA: TGTGCCAGTAGTATTGTATCGGGGGCTGGCTATGGCTACACCTTC. It yields the protein CASSIVSGAGYGYTF. The chain employs TRBV19 and TRBJ1-2; D perhaps matches TRBD1 (6 bases). Germline V gene lookup returns CDR1 LNHDA and CDR2 SQIVND (reference sequence). Trimming removed 3 bases from V and 4 bases from J, with 15 bases in between. CDR3 size: 15 residues.

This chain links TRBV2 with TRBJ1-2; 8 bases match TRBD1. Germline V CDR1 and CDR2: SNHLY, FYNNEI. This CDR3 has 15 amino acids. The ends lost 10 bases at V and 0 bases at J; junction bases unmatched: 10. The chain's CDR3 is CAKGTGGTSNYGYTF. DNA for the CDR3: TGTGCCAAGGGGACAGGCGGCACCTCTAACTATGGCTACACCTTC.

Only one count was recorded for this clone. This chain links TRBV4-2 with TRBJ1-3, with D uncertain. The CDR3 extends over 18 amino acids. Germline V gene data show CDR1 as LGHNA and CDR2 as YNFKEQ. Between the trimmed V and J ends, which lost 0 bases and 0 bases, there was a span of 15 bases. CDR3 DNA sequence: TGTGCCAGCAGCCAAGAAATCGGAGGGTATCGCTCTGGAAACACCATATATTTT. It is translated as CASSQEIGGYRSGNTIYF.

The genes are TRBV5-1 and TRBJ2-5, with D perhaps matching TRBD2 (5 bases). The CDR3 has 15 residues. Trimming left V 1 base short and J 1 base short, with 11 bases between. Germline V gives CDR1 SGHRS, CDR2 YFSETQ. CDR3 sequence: CASSLHMAGQETQYF. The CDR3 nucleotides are TGCGCCAGCAGCTTGCATATGGCGGGCCAAGAGACCCAGTACTTC.